These T cell receptor beta chains were read from a single sample in a study of T cell responses to AZD1222 COVID-19 vaccine. This table comes from immunoSEQ multiplex PCR, and its TCRdb copy is limited to in-frame clones, with some not included. The sample holds 150,000 to 190,000 clones, approximately 91% seen once. The specimen was peripheral blood, collected after recovery from COVID-19. These receptors originate from an adult who had recovered from COVID-19. CDR3s include the opening cysteine and the closing phenylalanine or tryptophan. Each record gives: V gene, clone size, J gene, D gene, CDR3 DNA, CDR3 protein. A D gene is named only where the DNA matches it firmly. The size field is filled for only some rows; it gives once, few, many or a size class.

v_call: TRBV2
clone_size: -
j_call: TRBJ2-2
d_call: -
cdr3_nt: TGTGCCAGCAGTGTTGAACGACCGACGAACACCGGGGAGCTGTTTTTT
cdr3_aa: CASSVERPTNTGELFF

v_call: TRBV7-2
clone_size: -
j_call: TRBJ1-1
d_call: TRBD1
cdr3_nt: TGTGCCAGCAGCTTACAGGGGACAGGGAATAAAGCTTTCTTT
cdr3_aa: CASSLQGTGNKAFF

v_call: TRBV3-1/TRBV3-2
clone_size: -
j_call: TRBJ1-5
d_call: -
cdr3_nt: TGTGCCAGCAGCCAAGACGGTTGGGCCAATCAGCCCCAGCATTTT
cdr3_aa: CASSQDGWANQPQHF

v_call: TRBV27
clone_size: -
j_call: TRBJ2-7
d_call: -
cdr3_nt: TGTGCCAGCAGTTTGAAGGCAGCCGCCGAGCAGTACTTC
cdr3_aa: CASSLKAAAEQYF

v_call: TRBV9
clone_size: -
j_call: TRBJ1-1
d_call: -
cdr3_nt: TGTGCTAGCAGCGATTATCTCGAACAGAACACTGAAGCTTTCTTT
cdr3_aa: CASSDYLEQNTEAFF

v_call: TRBV6-5
clone_size: once
j_call: TRBJ2-7
d_call: -
cdr3_nt: TGTGCCAGCAGTTCAACCAGCTACGAGCAGTACTTC
cdr3_aa: CASSSTSYEQYF

v_call: TRBV3-1/TRBV3-2
clone_size: -
j_call: TRBJ1-3
d_call: TRBD1
cdr3_nt: TGTGCCAGCAGCAATGGACAGGGGACTGGAAACACCATATATTTT
cdr3_aa: CASSNGQGTGNTIYF

v_call: TRBV19
clone_size: -
j_call: TRBJ1-1
d_call: -
cdr3_nt: TGTGCCAATGCAAACGACCCGAACACTGAAGCTTTCTTT
cdr3_aa: CANANDPNTEAFF

v_call: TRBV2
clone_size: -
j_call: TRBJ1-5
d_call: -
cdr3_nt: TGTGCCAGCAGTGAAGGTCAGGGTGAACAGCCCCAGCATTTT
cdr3_aa: CASSEGQGEQPQHF

v_call: TRBV6-5
clone_size: -
j_call: TRBJ1-1
d_call: -
cdr3_nt: TGTGCCAGCAGTTACGGAGTCGGGACGCAAGAAGCTTTCTTT
cdr3_aa: CASSYGVGTQEAFF

v_call: TRBV24-1
clone_size: many
j_call: TRBJ1-1
d_call: -
cdr3_nt: TGTGCCACCAGTGATCAGGACACGACACCTGAAGCTTTCTTT
cdr3_aa: CATSDQDTTPEAFF

v_call: TRBV28
clone_size: -
j_call: TRBJ2-7
d_call: -
cdr3_nt: TGTGCCAGCAGTTCCCCGGGACGCTCCAGCTCCTACGAGCAGTACTTC
cdr3_aa: CASSSPGRSSSYEQYF

v_call: TRBV5-1
clone_size: -
j_call: TRBJ1-1
d_call: -
cdr3_nt: TGCGCCAGCAGCTTGGGGACCCAGCAGAAAACTGAAGCTTTCTTT
cdr3_aa: CASSLGTQQKTEAFF

v_call: TRBV28
clone_size: -
j_call: TRBJ2-1
d_call: -
cdr3_nt: TGTGCCAGCAGTTTATCAACAGGGATGTCTAATGAGCAGTTCTTC
cdr3_aa: CASSLSTGMSNEQFF

v_call: TRBV19
clone_size: -
j_call: TRBJ2-7
d_call: -
cdr3_nt: TGTGCCAGTAGTATCTGGGAAGCCTACGAGCAGTACTTC
cdr3_aa: CASSIWEAYEQYF

v_call: TRBV2
clone_size: -
j_call: TRBJ1-1
d_call: -
cdr3_nt: TGTGCCAGCAGTGTATACGGCCTGAACACTGAAGCTTTCTTT
cdr3_aa: CASSVYGLNTEAFF

v_call: TRBV6-2/TRBV6-3
clone_size: few
j_call: TRBJ1-6
d_call: -
cdr3_nt: TGTGCCAGCAGTCACCGGACTGAGAGGCCCCGAAGGGATAATTCACCCCTCCACTTT
cdr3_aa: CASSHRTERPRRDNSPLHF

v_call: TRBV5-1
clone_size: -
j_call: TRBJ1-1
d_call: -
cdr3_nt: TGCGCCAGCAGCTTGGGGGCCAGGGTGGGCACTGAAGCTTTCTTT
cdr3_aa: CASSLGARVGTEAFF

v_call: TRBV7-9
clone_size: -
j_call: TRBJ2-7
d_call: -
cdr3_nt: TGTGCCAGCAGCTCCCGGGACCCTAGGGGCGAGCAGTACTTC
cdr3_aa: CASSSRDPRGEQYF

v_call: TRBV7-9
clone_size: -
j_call: TRBJ1-2
d_call: -
cdr3_nt: TGTGCCAGCAGCTTAGCACGACAGCAGAGGTTCTATGGCTACACCTTC
cdr3_aa: CASSLARQQRFYGYTF

v_call: TRBV2
clone_size: few
j_call: TRBJ1-2
d_call: -
cdr3_nt: TGTGCCAGCAGTGATAGCAGGGCACAAGGCTACACCTTC
cdr3_aa: CASSDSRAQGYTF

v_call: TRBV12-3/TRBV12-4
clone_size: once
j_call: TRBJ2-7
d_call: TRBD1
cdr3_nt: TGTGCCAGCAGTCTAGGGGACAGTTCAGGGCAGTACTTC
cdr3_aa: CASSLGDSSGQYF

v_call: TRBV5-4
clone_size: -
j_call: TRBJ1-1
d_call: TRBD1
cdr3_nt: TGTGCCAGCAGCTTGCTAGGGGGCCCGAACACTGAAGCTTTCTTT
cdr3_aa: CASSLLGGPNTEAFF

v_call: TRBV7-3
clone_size: -
j_call: TRBJ2-1
d_call: -
cdr3_nt: TGTGCCAGCAGCTTAGGTGGCGGTGGAAATGAGCAGTTCTTC
cdr3_aa: CASSLGGGGNEQFF

v_call: TRBV5-1
clone_size: few
j_call: TRBJ2-2
d_call: -
cdr3_nt: TGCGCCAGCAGCTTGGAAACAGGGACATTGAACACCGGGGAGCTGTTTTTT
cdr3_aa: CASSLETGTLNTGELFF

v_call: TRBV28
clone_size: -
j_call: TRBJ2-7
d_call: -
cdr3_nt: TGTGCCAGCAGCCTCCCTGCGAAGTCATGGGAGCAGTACTTC
cdr3_aa: CASSLPAKSWEQYF

v_call: TRBV4-1
clone_size: -
j_call: TRBJ2-7
d_call: -
cdr3_nt: TGCGCCAGCAGCCAAGATGAGGAGGGGATCTTTCGGGAGCAGTACTTC
cdr3_aa: CASSQDEEGIFREQYF

v_call: TRBV7-9
clone_size: -
j_call: TRBJ2-5
d_call: TRBD2
cdr3_nt: TGTGCCAGCAGCTTGGCCTTGGGACTAGCGGGAGTAGGGGAGACCCAGTACTTC
cdr3_aa: CASSLALGLAGVGETQYF

v_call: TRBV4-3
clone_size: -
j_call: TRBJ2-3
d_call: -
cdr3_nt: TGCGCCAGCAGCCAAGAACCCCCGACAAACGGGAAAGATACGCAGTATTTT
cdr3_aa: CASSQEPPTNGKDTQYF

v_call: TRBV5-1
clone_size: -
j_call: TRBJ1-5
d_call: -
cdr3_nt: TGCGCCAGCAGCCCCGGGGCTCTAGGCAATCAGCCCCAGCATTTT
cdr3_aa: CASSPGALGNQPQHF

v_call: TRBV4-1
clone_size: -
j_call: TRBJ1-1
d_call: -
cdr3_nt: TGCGCCAGCGATCAACTAGGGTCTAGCACTGAAGCTTTCTTT
cdr3_aa: CASDQLGSSTEAFF

v_call: TRBV4-3
clone_size: -
j_call: TRBJ1-2
d_call: -
cdr3_nt: TGCGCCAGCAGCCAAGACCCTTTTGAGCCGTATGGCTACACCTTC
cdr3_aa: CASSQDPFEPYGYTF

v_call: TRBV5-6
clone_size: -
j_call: TRBJ1-1
d_call: TRBD1
cdr3_nt: TGTGCCAGCAGCTTCGACAGGGGCACGAACACTGAAGCTTTCTTT
cdr3_aa: CASSFDRGTNTEAFF

v_call: TRBV7-9
clone_size: -
j_call: TRBJ2-7
d_call: -
cdr3_nt: TGTGCCAGCAGCTTACGAAGCTACGAGCAGTACTTC
cdr3_aa: CASSLRSYEQYF

v_call: TRBV9
clone_size: -
j_call: TRBJ2-3
d_call: TRBD2
cdr3_nt: TGTGCCAGCAGCGGACTAGCTCAAGGCACAGACACGCAGTATTTT
cdr3_aa: CASSGLAQGTDTQYF